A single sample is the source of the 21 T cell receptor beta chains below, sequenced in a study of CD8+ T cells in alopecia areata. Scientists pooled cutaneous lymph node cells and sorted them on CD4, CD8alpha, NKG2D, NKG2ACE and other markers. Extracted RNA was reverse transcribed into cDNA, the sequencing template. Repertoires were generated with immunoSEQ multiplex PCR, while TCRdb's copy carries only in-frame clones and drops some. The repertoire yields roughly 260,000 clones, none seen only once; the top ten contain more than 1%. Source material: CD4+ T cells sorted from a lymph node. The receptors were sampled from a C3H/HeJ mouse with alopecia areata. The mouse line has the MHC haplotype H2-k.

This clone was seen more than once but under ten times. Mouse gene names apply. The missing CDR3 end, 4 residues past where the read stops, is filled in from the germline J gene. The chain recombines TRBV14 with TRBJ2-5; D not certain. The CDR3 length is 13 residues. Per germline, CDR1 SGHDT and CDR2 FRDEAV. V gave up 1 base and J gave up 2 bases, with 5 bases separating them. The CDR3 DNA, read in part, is TGTGCCAGCAGTTTCACAGTCCAAGAC. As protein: CASSFTVQD. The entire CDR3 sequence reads CASSFTVQDTQYF. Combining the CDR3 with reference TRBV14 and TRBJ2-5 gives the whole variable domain EAGVTQSPRYAVLQEGQAVSFWCDPISGHDTLYWYQQPRDQGPQLLVYFRDEAVIDNSQLPSDRFSAVRPKGTNSTLKIQSAKQGDTATYLCASSFTVQDTQYFGPGTRLLVL.

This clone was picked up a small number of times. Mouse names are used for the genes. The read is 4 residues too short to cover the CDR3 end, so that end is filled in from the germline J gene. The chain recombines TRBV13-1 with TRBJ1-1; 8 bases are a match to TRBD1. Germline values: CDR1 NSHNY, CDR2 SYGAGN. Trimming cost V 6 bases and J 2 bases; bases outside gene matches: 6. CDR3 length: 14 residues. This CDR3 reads CASKPRGLNTEVFF. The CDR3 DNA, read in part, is TGTGCCAGCAAACCCAGGGGGCTTAACACA.

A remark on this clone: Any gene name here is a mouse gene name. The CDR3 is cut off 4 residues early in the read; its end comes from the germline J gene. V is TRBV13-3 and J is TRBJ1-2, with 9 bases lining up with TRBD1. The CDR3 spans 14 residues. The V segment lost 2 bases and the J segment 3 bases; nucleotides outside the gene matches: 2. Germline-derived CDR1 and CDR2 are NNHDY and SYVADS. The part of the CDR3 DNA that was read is TGTGCCAGCAGTGAAGGGGACAGGGACTCC. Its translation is CASSEGDRDS. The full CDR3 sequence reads CASSEGDRDSDYTF.

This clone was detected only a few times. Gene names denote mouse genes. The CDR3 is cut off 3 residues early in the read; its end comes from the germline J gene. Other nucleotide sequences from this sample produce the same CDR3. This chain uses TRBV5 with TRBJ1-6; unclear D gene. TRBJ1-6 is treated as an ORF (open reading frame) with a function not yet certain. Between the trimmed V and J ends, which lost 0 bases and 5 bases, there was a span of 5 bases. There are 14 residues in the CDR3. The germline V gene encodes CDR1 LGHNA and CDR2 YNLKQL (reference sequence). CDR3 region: CASSQETDNSPLYF. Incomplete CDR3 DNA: TGTGCCAGCAGCCAAGAAACAGATAATTCGCCC.

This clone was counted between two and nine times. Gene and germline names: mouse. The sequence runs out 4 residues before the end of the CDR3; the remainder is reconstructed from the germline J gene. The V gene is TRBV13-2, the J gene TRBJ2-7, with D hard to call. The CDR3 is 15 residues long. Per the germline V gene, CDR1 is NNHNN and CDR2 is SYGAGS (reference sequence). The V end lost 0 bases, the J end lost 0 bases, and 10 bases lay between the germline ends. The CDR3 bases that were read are TGTGCCAGCGGTGATGCCCCTGCTAGCTCCTAT. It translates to CASGDAPASSY. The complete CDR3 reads CASGDAPASSYEQYF.

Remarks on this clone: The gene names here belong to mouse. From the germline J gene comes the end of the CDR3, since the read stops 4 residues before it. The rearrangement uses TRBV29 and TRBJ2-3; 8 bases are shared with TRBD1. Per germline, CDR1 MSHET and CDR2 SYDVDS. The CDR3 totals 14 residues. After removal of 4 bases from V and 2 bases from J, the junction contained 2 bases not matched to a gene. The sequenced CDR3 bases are TGTGCTAGCAGTTCCAGGGGGCATGCAGAA. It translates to CASSSRGHAE. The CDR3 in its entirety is CASSSRGHAETLYF.

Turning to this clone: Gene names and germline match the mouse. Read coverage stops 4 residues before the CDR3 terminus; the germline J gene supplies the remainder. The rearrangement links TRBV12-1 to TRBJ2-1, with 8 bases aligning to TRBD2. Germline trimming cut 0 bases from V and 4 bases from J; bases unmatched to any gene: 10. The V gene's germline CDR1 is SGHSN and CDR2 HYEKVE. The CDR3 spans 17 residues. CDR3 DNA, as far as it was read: TGTGCCAGCTCTCTCACTGGGGGCCTCGGGGGGTATGCT. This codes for CASSLTGGLGGYA. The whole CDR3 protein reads CASSLTGGLGGYAEQFF.

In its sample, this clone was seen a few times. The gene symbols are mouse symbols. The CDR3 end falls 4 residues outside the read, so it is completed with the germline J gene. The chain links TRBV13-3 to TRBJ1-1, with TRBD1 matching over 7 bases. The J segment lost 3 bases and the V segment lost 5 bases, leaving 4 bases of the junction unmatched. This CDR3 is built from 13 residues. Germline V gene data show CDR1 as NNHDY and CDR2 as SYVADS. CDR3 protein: CASRTGWDTEVFF. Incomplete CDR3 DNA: TGTGCCAGCAGGACAGGGTGGGACACA.

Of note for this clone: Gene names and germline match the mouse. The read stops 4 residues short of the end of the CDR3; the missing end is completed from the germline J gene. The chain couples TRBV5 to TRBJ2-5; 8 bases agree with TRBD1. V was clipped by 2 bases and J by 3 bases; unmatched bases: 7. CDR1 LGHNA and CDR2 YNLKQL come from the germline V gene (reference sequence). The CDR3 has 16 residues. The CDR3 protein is CASSQLPYRGQDTQYF. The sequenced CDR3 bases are TGTGCCAGCAGCCAACTCCCATACAGGGGGCAAGAC.

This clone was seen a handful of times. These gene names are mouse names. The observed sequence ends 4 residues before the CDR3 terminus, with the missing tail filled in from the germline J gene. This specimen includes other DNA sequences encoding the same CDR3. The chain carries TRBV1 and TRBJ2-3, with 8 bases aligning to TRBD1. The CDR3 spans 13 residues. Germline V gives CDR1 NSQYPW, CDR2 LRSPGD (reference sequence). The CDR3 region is CTCSATGGETLYF. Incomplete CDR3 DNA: TGCACCTGCAGTGCCACAGGGGGAGAA.

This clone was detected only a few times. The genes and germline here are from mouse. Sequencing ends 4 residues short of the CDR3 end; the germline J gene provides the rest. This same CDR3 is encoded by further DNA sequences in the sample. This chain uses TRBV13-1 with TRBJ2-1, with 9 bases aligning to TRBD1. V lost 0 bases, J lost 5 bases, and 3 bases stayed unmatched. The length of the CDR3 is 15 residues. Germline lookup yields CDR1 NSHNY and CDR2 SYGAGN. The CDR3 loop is CASSDVRTGDAEQFF. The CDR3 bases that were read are TGTGCCAGCAGTGATGTGAGGACAGGGGATGCT.

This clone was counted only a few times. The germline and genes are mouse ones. The DNA read from the CDR3 is TGTGCCAGCGGTTCCCCCCCGGGGGGC. Its translation is CASGSPPGG. The full CDR3 sequence reads CASGSPPGGDYTF. The chain links TRBV13-2 to TRBJ1-2, with D perhaps matching TRBD1 (5 bases). The DNA ends 4 residues before the CDR3 does, and the rest of the CDR3 is filled in from the germline J gene. Germline values: CDR1 NNHNN, CDR2 SYGAGS (reference sequence). This CDR3 has 13 amino acids.

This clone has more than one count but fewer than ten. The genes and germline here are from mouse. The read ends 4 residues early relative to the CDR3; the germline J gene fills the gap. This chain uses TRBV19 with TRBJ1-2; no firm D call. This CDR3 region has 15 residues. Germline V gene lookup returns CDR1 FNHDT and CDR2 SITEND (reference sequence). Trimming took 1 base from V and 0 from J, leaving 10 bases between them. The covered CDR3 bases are TGTGCCAGCAGTATACCCAGGAGAACAAACTCC. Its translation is CASSIPRRTNS. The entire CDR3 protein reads CASSIPRRTNSDYTF.

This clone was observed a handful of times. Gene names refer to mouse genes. The CDR3 reads CAWSLPGDHNSPLYF. CDR3 DNA (partial): TGTGCCTGGAGTCTACCAGGGGACCATAATTCGCCC. The V call is TRBV31, the J call TRBJ1-6, with a weak D call TRBD1 (6 bases). The read stops 3 residues short of the end of the CDR3; the missing end is completed from the germline J gene. TRBJ1-6 is an ORF, and what it does is uncertain. The CDR3 consists of 15 residues. Germline V CDR1 and CDR2: GKSSPN, SITVG. V shed 0 bases and J shed 5 bases, with 11 bases lying between them.

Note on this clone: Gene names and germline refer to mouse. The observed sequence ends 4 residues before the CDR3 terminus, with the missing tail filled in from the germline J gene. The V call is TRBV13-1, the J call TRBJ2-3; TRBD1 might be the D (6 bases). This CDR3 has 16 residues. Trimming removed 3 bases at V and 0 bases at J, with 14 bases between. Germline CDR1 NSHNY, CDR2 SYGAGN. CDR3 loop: CASSGGTITSAETLYF. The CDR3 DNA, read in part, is TGTGCCAGCAGTGGGGGGACAATAACTAGTGCAGAA.

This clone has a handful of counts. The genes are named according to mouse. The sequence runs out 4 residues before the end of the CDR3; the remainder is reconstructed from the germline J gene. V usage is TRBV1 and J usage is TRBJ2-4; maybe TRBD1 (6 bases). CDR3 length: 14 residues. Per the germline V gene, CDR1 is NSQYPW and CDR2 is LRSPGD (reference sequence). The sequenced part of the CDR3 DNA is TGCACCTGCAGTCCCTCCAGGGGCGGGAAC. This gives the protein CTCSPSRGGN. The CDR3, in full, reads CTCSPSRGGNTLYF.

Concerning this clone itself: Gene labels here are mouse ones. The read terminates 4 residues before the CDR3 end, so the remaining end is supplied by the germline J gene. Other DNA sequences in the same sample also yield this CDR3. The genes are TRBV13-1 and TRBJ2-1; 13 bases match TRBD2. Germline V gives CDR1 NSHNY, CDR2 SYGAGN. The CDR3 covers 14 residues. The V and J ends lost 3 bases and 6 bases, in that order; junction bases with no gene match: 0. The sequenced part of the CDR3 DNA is TGTGCCAGCAGTGGGACTGGGGGGGCTGCT. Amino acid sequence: CASSGTGGAA. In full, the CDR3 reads CASSGTGGAAEQFF.

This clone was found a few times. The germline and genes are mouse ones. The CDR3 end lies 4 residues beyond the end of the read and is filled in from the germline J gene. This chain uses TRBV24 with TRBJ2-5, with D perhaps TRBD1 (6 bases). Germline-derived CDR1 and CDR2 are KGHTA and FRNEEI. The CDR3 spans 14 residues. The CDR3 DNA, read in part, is TGTGCCAGCAGTCTTCGACAGGACCCAGAC. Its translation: CASSLRQDPD. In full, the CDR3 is CASSLRQDPDTQYF.

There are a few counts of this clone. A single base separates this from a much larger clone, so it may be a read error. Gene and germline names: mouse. Here the CDR3 reads CASSPGLGAETLYF. The part of the CDR3 DNA that was read is TGTGCCAGCAGCCCGGGACTGGGTGCAGAA. The rearrangement links TRBV13-3 to TRBJ2-3; 8 bases are a match to TRBD2. The CDR3 end is not reached by the read, which stops 4 residues before it; the germline J gene fills it in. The V segment lost 5 bases and the J segment 1 base; nucleotides outside the gene matches: 3. Germline CDR1 and CDR2: NNHDY and SYVADS. This CDR3 spans 14 amino acids.

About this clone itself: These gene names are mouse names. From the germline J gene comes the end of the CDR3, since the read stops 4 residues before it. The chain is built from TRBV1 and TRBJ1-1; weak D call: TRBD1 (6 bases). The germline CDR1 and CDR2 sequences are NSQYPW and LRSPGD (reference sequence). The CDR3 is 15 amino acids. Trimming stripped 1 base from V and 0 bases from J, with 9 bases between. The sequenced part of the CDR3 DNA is TGCACCTGCAGTGCAGTCCAGGGGACAAACACA. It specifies CTCSAVQGTNT. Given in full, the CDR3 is CTCSAVQGTNTEVFF.

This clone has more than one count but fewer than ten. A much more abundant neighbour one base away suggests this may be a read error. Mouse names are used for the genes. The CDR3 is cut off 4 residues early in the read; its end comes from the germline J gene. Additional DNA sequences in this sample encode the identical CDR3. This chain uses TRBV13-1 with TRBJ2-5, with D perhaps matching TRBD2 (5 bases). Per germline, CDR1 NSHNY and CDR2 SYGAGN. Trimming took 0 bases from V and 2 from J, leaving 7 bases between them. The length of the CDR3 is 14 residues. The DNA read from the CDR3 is TGTGCCAGCAGTGATGCTGGGAGCCAAGAC. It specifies CASSDAGSQD. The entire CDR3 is CASSDAGSQDTQYF.